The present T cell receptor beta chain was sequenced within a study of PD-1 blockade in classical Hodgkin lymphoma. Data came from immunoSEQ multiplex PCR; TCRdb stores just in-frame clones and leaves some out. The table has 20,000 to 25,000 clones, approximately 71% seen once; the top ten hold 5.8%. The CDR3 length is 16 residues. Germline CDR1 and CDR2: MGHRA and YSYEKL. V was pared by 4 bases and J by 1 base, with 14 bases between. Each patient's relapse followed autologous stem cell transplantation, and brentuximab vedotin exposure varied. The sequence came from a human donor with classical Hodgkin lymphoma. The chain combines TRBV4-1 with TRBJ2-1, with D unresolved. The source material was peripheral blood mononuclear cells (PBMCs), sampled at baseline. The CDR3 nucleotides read TGCGCCAGCAGCCCATTTCACAGTGCGTCCTACAATGAGCAGTTCTTC. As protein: CASSPFHSASYNEQFF.